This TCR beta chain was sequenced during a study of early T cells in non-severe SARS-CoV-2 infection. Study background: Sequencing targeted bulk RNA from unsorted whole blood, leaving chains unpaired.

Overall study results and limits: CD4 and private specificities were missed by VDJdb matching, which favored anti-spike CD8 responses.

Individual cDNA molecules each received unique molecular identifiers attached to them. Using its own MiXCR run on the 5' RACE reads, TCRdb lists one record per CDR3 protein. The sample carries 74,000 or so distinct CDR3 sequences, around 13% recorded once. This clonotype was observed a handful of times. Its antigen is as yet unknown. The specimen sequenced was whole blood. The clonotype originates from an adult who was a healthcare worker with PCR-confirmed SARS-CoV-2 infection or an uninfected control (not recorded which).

CDR3 amino acids: CASSPPDNGFEAFF. CDR3 DNA: TGTGCCAGCTCACCACCGGACAACGGCTTTGAAGCTTTCTTT. The chain combines TRBV18 with TRBJ1-1; TRBD1 might be the D (5 bases). There are 14 residues in the CDR3. Germline CDR1 and CDR2: KGHSH and LQKENI. Trimming removed 0 bases at V and 7 bases at J, with 12 bases between.